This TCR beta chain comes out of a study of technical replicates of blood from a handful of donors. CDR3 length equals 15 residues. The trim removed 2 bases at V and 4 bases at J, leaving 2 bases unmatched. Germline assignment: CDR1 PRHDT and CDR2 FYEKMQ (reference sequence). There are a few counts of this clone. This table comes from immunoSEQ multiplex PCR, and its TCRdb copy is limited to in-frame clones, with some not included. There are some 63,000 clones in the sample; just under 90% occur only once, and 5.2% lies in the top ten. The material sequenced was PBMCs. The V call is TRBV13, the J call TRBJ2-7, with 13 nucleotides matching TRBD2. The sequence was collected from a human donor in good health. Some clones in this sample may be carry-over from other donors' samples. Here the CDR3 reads CASSLRLAGGYEQYF. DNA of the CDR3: TGTGCCAGCAGCTTAAGACTAGCGGGGGGTTACGAGCAGTACTTC.